Included here is one T cell receptor beta chain sequence, with context. Antigen specificity is unknown. Unique molecular identifiers were incorporated into the prepared TCRbeta library. One entry per CDR3 protein results from TCRdb running MiXCR on the PCR reads. The sample consists of about 420,000 distinct CDR3 sequences, around 15% of them appearing once. The data derive from a study of T-cell reconstitution after alpha-beta-depleted transplantation in children. Study-level results: Roughly two months post-transplant, alpha-beta T cells reportedly originated from several hundred graft clones that had expanded. Surviving thymic progenitors and recipient T cells were the source of high TCRbeta diversity at day 60 in some patients.

Between the trimmed V and J ends, which lost 2 bases and 6 bases, there was a span of 10 bases. This CDR3 is built from 13 residues. The chain couples TRBV12-3 or TRBV12-4 to TRBJ1-2; no definite D call. The origin of this receptor is a boy under two years old who had a stem cell transplant for Wiskott-Aldrich syndrome, so the T cells may come from the graft donor. Specimen: PBMCs, mostly from graft donor cells, collected 360 days after TCRalphabeta/CD19-depleted stem cell transplant. The DNA for the CDR3 is TGTGCCAGCAGTTTACACGTAAGGGATGGCTACACCTTC. As protein: CASSLHVRDGYTF.